This TCR beta chain is from a study of post-analysis software for immune sequencing data. Study-level findings and limits: The study found TRBV5-6, TRBV5-1 and TRBV20-1 among five or six TRBV segments more frequent in patients than controls.

Unique molecular identifiers had been added to the TCR beta cDNA libraries. From the PCR reads, TCRdb called clonotypes with MiXCR, one entry per CDR3 protein. Altogether about 560,000 distinct CDR3 sequences are present, around 47% being singletons, with the ten largest covering around 1.7%. Between the trimmed V and J ends, which lost 3 bases and 6 bases, there was a span of 18 bases. Per germline, CDR1 SEHNR and CDR2 FQNEAQ (reference sequence). The CDR3 runs 16 residues. Turning to this clonotype: Its cognate antigen is unknown.

The specimen sequenced was blood. The receptor's source is a girl aged 5 to 17 with multiple sclerosis. The rearrangement uses TRBV7-9 and TRBJ1-5; tentatively, D is TRBD1 (6 bases). The CDR3 is CASSFAGEGRCQPQHF. The CDR3 nucleotides read TGTGCCAGCAGCTTCGCAGGGGAAGGGCGATGTCAGCCCCAGCATTTT.